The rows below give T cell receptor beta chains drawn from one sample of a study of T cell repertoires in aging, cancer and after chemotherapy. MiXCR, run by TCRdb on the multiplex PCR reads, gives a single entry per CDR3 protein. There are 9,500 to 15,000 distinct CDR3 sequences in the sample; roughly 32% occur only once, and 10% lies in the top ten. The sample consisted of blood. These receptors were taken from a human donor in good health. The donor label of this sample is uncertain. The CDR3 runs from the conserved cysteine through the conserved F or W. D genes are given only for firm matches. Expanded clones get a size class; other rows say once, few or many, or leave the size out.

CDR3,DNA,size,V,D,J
CASSYAFTVYEQYF,TGTGCCAGCAGTTACGCATTTACGGTCTACGAGCAGTACTTC,few,TRBV6-6,-,TRBJ2-7
CASSTLEQETQYF,TGTGCCAGTAGTACCTTAGAGCAAGAGACCCAGTACTTC,medium-sized,TRBV19,-,TRBJ2-5
CASSPEGAANEILFF,TGCGCCAGCAGCCCCGAGGGGGCAGCTAATGAAATACTGTTTTTT,-,TRBV5-1,TRBD1,TRBJ1-4
CASSYSSPGNTIYF,TGTGCCAGCAGTTACTCGAGCCCTGGAAACACCATATATTTT,-,TRBV6-5,-,TRBJ1-3
CASSDGTGGSPLHF,TGTGCCAGCAGTGACGGGACAGGGGGCTCACCCCTCCACTTT,medium-sized,TRBV6-4,TRBD1,TRBJ1-6
CATSSQAYEQYF,TGTGCCACCAGCAGTCAGGCCTACGAGCAGTACTTC,medium-sized,TRBV15,-,TRBJ2-7
CACKGTGGGYTF,TGTGCCTGTAAAGGGACAGGGGGCGGCTACACCTTC,-,TRBV30,TRBD1,TRBJ1-2
CATRGRGTYEQYF,TGTGCCACCCGTGGCAGGGGGACCTACGAGCAGTACTTC,few,TRBV27,TRBD1,TRBJ2-7
CVSSPGQAINTEAFF,TGTGTCAGCAGCCCCGGGCAGGCGATTAACACTGAAGCTTTCTTT,once,TRBV5-6,-,TRBJ1-1
CASSPGSSGGNEQFF,TGTGCCAGCTCACCCGGGTCTAGCGGGGGCAATGAGCAGTTCTTC,-,TRBV18,TRBD2,TRBJ2-1
CASSLEGQPTDTQYF,TGTGCCAGCAGCTTGGAGGGCCAACCCACAGATACGCAGTATTTT,-,TRBV5-6,-,TRBJ2-3
CASSLLGQGGRTEAFF,TGTGCCAGCAGTTTACTGGGACAGGGAGGTCGAACTGAAGCTTTCTTT,few,TRBV27,TRBD1,TRBJ1-1
CASSASGTGGDYEQYF,TGCGCCAGCAGCGCCTCCGGGACCGGGGGGGACTACGAGCAGTACTTC,-,TRBV5-1,TRBD2,TRBJ2-7
CASSQVSRAYNEKLFF,TGCGCCAGCAGCCAAGTTTCACGGGCTTATAATGAAAAACTGTTTTTT,-,TRBV4-1,-,TRBJ1-4
CASSLLIGANTGELFF,TGCGCCAGCAGCTTGTTGATAGGGGCGAACACCGGGGAGCTGTTTTTT,-,TRBV5-1,-,TRBJ2-2
CSAALQGRSSNTGELFF,TGCAGTGCTGCCTTACAGGGGAGGTCCTCGAACACCGGGGAGCTGTTTTTT,-,TRBV20-1,-,TRBJ2-2
CASSFRDTQYF,TGTGCCAGCAGTTTCAGAGATACGCAGTATTTT,few,TRBV12-3/TRBV12-4,-,TRBJ2-3
CASSPSRQETQYF,TGTGCCAGCTCACCATCGCGACAAGAGACCCAGTACTTC,medium-sized,TRBV18,-,TRBJ2-5
CASSQEIAGWNEQFF,TGTGCCAGCAGCCAAGAGATAGCGGGGTGGAATGAGCAGTTCTTC,-,TRBV4-1,TRBD2,TRBJ2-1
CASSLSSVPGSPLHF,TGTGCCAGCAGCTTGTCGTCGGTGCCCGGGTCACCCCTCCACTTT,few,TRBV5-6,-,TRBJ1-6
CASSPPSGDWANVLTF,TGTGCCAGCTCGCCACCTTCGGGGGACTGGGCCAACGTCCTGACTTTC,medium-sized,TRBV18,-,TRBJ2-6
CASSYSGRGGQETQYF,TGTGCCAGCAGTTACTCGGGGCGGGGGGGCCAAGAGACCCAGTACTTC,-,TRBV6-5,TRBD2,TRBJ2-5
CAWSGATQKGYGYTF,TGTGCCTGGAGTGGAGCTACACAGAAAGGGTATGGCTACACCTTC,medium-sized,TRBV30,-,TRBJ1-2
CASSTGTREKLFF,TGTGCCAGTAGTACCGGGACAAGGGAAAAACTGTTTTTT,few,TRBV19,-,TRBJ1-4
CASSLSQGGAFF,TGTGCCAGCAGCTTATCACAGGGTGGAGCTTTCTTT,few,TRBV5-6,-,TRBJ1-1
CASTPPRSHEQFF,TGCGCCAGCACCCCCCCTAGGAGCCATGAGCAGTTCTTC,once,TRBV4-2,-,TRBJ2-1
CSVDSRGTQETQYF,TGCAGCGTTGACTCGAGGGGAACCCAAGAGACCCAGTACTTC,medium-sized,TRBV29-1,-,TRBJ2-5
CAILTSGGLSTDTQYF,TGTGCCATCCTCACTAGCGGGGGGCTGAGCACAGATACGCAGTATTTT,-,TRBV14,TRBD2,TRBJ2-3
CASSIGGRPQETQYF,TGTGCCAGCAGCATTGGAGGCAGGCCCCAAGAGACCCAGTACTTC,medium-sized,TRBV11-1,-,TRBJ2-5
CASSDQDRGSYNEQFF,TGTGCCAGTAGTGACCAGGACAGGGGGTCCTACAATGAGCAGTTCTTC,few,TRBV19,TRBD1,TRBJ2-1
CASSIGPLETQYF,TGTGCCAGTAGTATAGGCCCCTTAGAGACCCAGTACTTC,-,TRBV19,-,TRBJ2-5
CASSHTGVLGVNTKAFF,TGTGCCAGCAGTCATACAGGGGTTTTGGGGGTGAACACTAAAGCTTTCTTT,-,TRBV11-1,TRBD1,TRBJ1-1
CASSGGTGGNTIYF,TGTGCCAGCAGTGGAGGGACAGGGGGAAACACCATATATTTT,-,TRBV27,TRBD1,TRBJ1-3
CASSPGAYTGELFF,TGTGCCAGCAGCCCCGGGGCCTACACCGGGGAGCTGTTTTTT,-,TRBV11-2,-,TRBJ2-2
CASSLRSGGLAGGETQYF,TGTGCCAGCAGTCTTAGGAGTGGTGGGCTAGCAGGAGGAGAGACCCAGTACTTC,few,TRBV12-3/TRBV12-4,-,TRBJ2-5
CASSLARADTQYF,TGTGCCAGCAGCTTAGCTCGGGCAGATACGCAGTATTTT,-,TRBV7-9,-,TRBJ2-3
CSATQRVNEQFF,TGCAGTGCTACGCAAAGGGTCAATGAGCAGTTCTTC,once,TRBV20-1,-,TRBJ2-1
CASSDSGGADTQYF,TGTGCCAGCAGTGACAGCGGGGGGGCAGATACGCAGTATTTT,medium-sized,TRBV6-4,TRBD2,TRBJ2-3
CASSFWETETQYF,TGTGCCAGCAGCTTTTGGGAGACGGAGACCCAGTACTTC,-,TRBV5-6,-,TRBJ2-5
CATSRAQLDTQYF,TGTGCCACCAGCAGAGCTCAGCTAGATACGCAGTATTTT,medium-sized,TRBV15,-,TRBJ2-3
CASSNVNSNQPQHF,TGTGCCAGCAGCAACGTAAATAGCAATCAGCCCCAGCATTTT,few,TRBV6-1,-,TRBJ1-5